Below, 27 T cell receptor beta chains from the same sample are listed, as sequenced in a study of cytomegalovirus exposure and HLA in healthy donors. Only in-frame clones appear in the TCRdb table, and some are missing; sequencing was by immunoSEQ multiplex PCR. The sample lists about 140,000 clones, approximately 86% occurring once. The source material was PBMCs. These receptors came from a woman aged 18-35 years in good health and CMV-seropositive.

In the case of this clone: Its ends do not fully match the called genes, so a read error is possible. The chain recombines TRBV30 with TRBJ2-1; 9 positions agree with TRBD2. There are 16 residues in the CDR3. CDR1 and CDR2 from the germline V gene are GTSNPN and SVGIG (reference sequence). The CDR3 is CAWQGGRAQNLNAQFF. The CDR3 nucleotides are TGTGCCTGGCAAGGCGGGAGGGCACAAAATCTTAATGCGCAGTTCTTC. Full variable domain (missing parts from reference TRBV30 and TRBJ2-1): SQTIHQWPATLVQPVGSPLSLECTVEGTSNPNLYWYRQAAGRGLQLLFYSVGIGQISSEVPQNLSASRPQDRQFILSSKKLLLSDSGFYLCAWQGGRAQNLNAQFFGPGTRLTVL.

The V call is TRBV11-2, the J call TRBJ1-1; 10 bases agree with TRBD1. The trim removed 6 bases at V and 5 bases at J, leaving 6 bases unmatched. The CDR3 has 14 amino acids. Germline V gene lookup returns CDR1 SGHAT and CDR2 FQNNGV. CDR3 coding DNA: TGTGCCAGCAGTCGACAGGGGGCAATTACTGAAGCTTTCTTT. This translates into CASSRQGAITEAFF.

The chain uses TRBV29-1 and TRBJ1-2; D is possibly TRBD1 (5 bases). The CDR3 is 13 residues long. Trimming cost V 5 bases and J 6 bases, with 16 bases left between them. The germline CDR1 and CDR2 sequences are SQVTM and ANQGSEA. CDR3 sequence (DNA): TGCAGCGTTTTCGCGGGGGGGTCGAATGGCTACACCTTC. Its translation is CSVFAGGSNGYTF.

The chain links TRBV19 to TRBJ1-2; maybe TRBD1 (6 bases). V was cut by 4 bases and J by 4 bases, with 13 bases left in between. The length of the CDR3 is 14 residues. The germline V gene has CDR1 LNHDA and CDR2 SQIVND (reference sequence). The CDR3 DNA follows: TGTGCCAGTAGTAACAACAGGGCCGTCTATGGCTACACCTTC. Translation: CASSNNRAVYGYTF.

V usage is TRBV5-1 and J usage is TRBJ1-1, with 11 bases fitting TRBD1. The CDR3 sequence is 15 residues long. CDR1 is SGHRS and CDR2 is YFSETQ in the germline V gene. V shed 4 bases and J 5 bases; nucleotides not matched to a gene: 7. CDR3 protein: CASSTGQGATTEAFF. The CDR3 DNA sequence: TGCGCCAGCAGCACTGGACAGGGGGCAACTACTGAAGCTTTCTTT.

This sequence joins TRBV30 and TRBJ1-1, with D hard to call. The V end lost 0 bases, the J end lost 1 base, and 9 bases lay between the germline ends. CDR1 GTSNPN and CDR2 SVGIG come from the germline V gene (reference sequence). The CDR3 consists of 14 residues. CDR3 protein: CAWSVTRGNTEAFF. Here the CDR3 DNA reads TGTGCCTGGAGTGTTACTCGGGGGAACACTGAAGCTTTCTTT.

The gene calls are TRBV27 and TRBJ2-2, with TRBD2 matching 7 bases. The J segment lost 6 bases and the V segment lost 8 bases, leaving 18 bases of the junction unmatched. This CDR3 is built from 17 residues. Germline V gene lookup returns CDR1 MNHEY and CDR2 SMNVEV (reference sequence). This CDR3 reads CASYVLGFTREPGELFF. The CDR3, as DNA: TGTGCCAGCTACGTCCTTGGTTTTACGCGGGAGCCCGGGGAGCTGTTTTTT.

This clone was counted between two and nine times. The gene calls are TRBV19 and TRBJ1-2; the match to TRBD1 covers 7 bases. Germline V gene lookup returns CDR1 LNHDA and CDR2 SQIVND (reference sequence). After removal of 6 bases from V and 1 base from J, the junction contained 5 bases not matched to a gene. The CDR3 has 14 amino acids. CDR3 loop: CASRRTGYNYGYTF. In nucleotides, the CDR3 is TGTGCCAGTAGGAGGACAGGTTATAACTATGGCTACACCTTC.

This clone has only one observation. This sequence joins TRBV15 and TRBJ1-1; D not certain. From germline, CDR1 is LNHNV and CDR2 YYDKDF (reference sequence). CDR3 length: 12 residues. V was shortened by 1 base and J by 8 bases, with 8 bases between the two germline ends. CDR3 in amino acids: CATSRGTEEAFF. The CDR3 coding sequence is TGTGCCACCAGCAGAGGAACAGAGGAAGCTTTCTTT.

J is TRBJ1-4 and V is TRBV5-6, with 8 nucleotides matching TRBD1. The CDR3 length is 14 residues. The V and J ends lost 2 bases and 7 bases, in that order; junction bases with no gene match: 4. Germline V lookup: CDR1 SGHDT, CDR2 YYEEEE. The CDR3 region has the DNA TGTGCCAGCAGCTTATCAGGGGGCGTTGAAAAACTGTTTTTT. Translating gives CASSLSGGVEKLFF.

The gene calls are TRBV5-1 and TRBJ1-3; TRBD1 is a possible D gene (6 bases). Germline CDR1 reads SGHRS; CDR2 reads YFSETQ. V lost 0 bases to trimming and J lost 4 bases, with 8 bases between them. The CDR3 has 14 residues. The CDR3 DNA sequence: TGCGCCAGCAGCTTGGCGGGGACAGGAAACACCATATATTTT. Encoded protein: CASSLAGTGNTIYF.

This chain links TRBV7-6 with TRBJ2-4; a weak D match, TRBD2 (7 bases). Trimming removed 2 bases at V and 3 bases at J, with 14 bases between. The CDR3 covers 16 residues. Germline V gives CDR1 SGHVS, CDR2 FNYEAQ. CDR3 nucleotide sequence: TGTGCCAGCAGCTTATGGGCAGGGGAGGGCAAAAACATTCAGTACTTC. Protein product: CASSLWAGEGKNIQYF.

The rearrangement uses TRBV18 and TRBJ1-5; 10 bases map to TRBD1. The V gene end was trimmed by 3 bases and the J gene end by 7 bases; junction bases not matched to a gene: 9. This CDR3 comprises 16 residues. Germline V gene lookup returns CDR1 KGHSH and CDR2 LQKENI. The CDR3 loop is CASSPPGQGTGQPQHF. The CDR3 DNA follows: TGTGCCAGCTCACCCCCGGGACAGGGGACAGGACAGCCCCAGCATTTT.

The genes are TRBV2 and TRBJ1-2; D uncertain. The CDR3 is made up of 12 amino acids. Germline V gene data show CDR1 as SNHLY and CDR2 as FYNNEI. The V end was cut by 5 bases, the J end by 7 bases, with 11 bases between. The CDR3 here is CASSNEPGGYTF. For the CDR3, the DNA is TGTGCCAGCAGTAACGAGCCAGGTGGCTACACCTTC.

The rearrangement joins TRBV28 to TRBJ2-7; D might be TRBD1 (6 bases). Per the germline V gene, CDR1 is MDHEN and CDR2 is SYDVKM. CDR3 length: 13 amino acids. V was pared by 1 base and J by 6 bases, with 10 bases between. The CDR3 loop reads CASSLSTGIEQYF. DNA of the CDR3: TGTGCCAGCAGTTTATCAACAGGGATCGAGCAGTACTTC.

This chain connects TRBV27 to TRBJ2-3; tentatively, D is TRBD1 (6 bases). This CDR3 comprises 16 residues. Germline loops: CDR1 MNHEY, CDR2 SMNVEV (reference sequence). The V and J ends lost 5 bases and 0 bases respectively, with 15 bases between them. CDR3 in DNA: TGTGCCAGCAGTCTACTCCGGACAGTCAGCACAGATACGCAGTATTTT. It codes for CASSLLRTVSTDTQYF.

This clone was counted only a few times. The V call is TRBV5-6, the J call TRBJ1-5, with D hard to call. CDR3 length equals 13 residues. V was shortened by 4 bases and J by 5 bases, with 10 bases between the two germline ends. CDR1 is SGHDT and CDR2 is YYEEEE in the germline V gene. Here the CDR3 reads CASSAGYDQPQHF. CDR3 DNA: TGTGCCAGCAGCGCCGGGTACGATCAGCCCCAGCATTTT.

The chain joins TRBV11-1 to TRBJ1-6, with 10 bases aligning to TRBD1. The CDR3 sequence is 16 residues long. The junction had 4 bases not matched to a gene; V was cut back by 2 bases and J by 6 bases. Germline values: CDR1 SGHAT, CDR2 FQDESV (reference sequence). CDR3 sequence: CASSLRQGAGNSPLHF. DNA for the CDR3: TGTGCCAGCAGCTTAAGACAGGGGGCAGGTAATTCACCCCTCCACTTT.

The rearrangement uses TRBV9 and TRBJ2-1; 8 nucleotides line up with TRBD2. The CDR3 is 16 residues long. Losses at the gene ends were 0 bases for V and 2 bases for J; bases not matched to a gene: 4. Germline V CDR1 and CDR2: SGDLS, YYNGEE. CDR3 nucleotides: TGTGCCAGCAGCGTAGAGGCAGCGGGGGCCTACAATGAGCAGTTCTTC. Protein product: CASSVEAAGAYNEQFF.

This rearrangement joins TRBV2 to TRBJ1-6, with D perhaps TRBD1 (6 bases). V lost 7 bases and J 6 bases, leaving 10 bases between the germline ends. This CDR3 is built from 13 residues. Looked up from germline, CDR1 is SNHLY and CDR2 is FYNNEI. The CDR3 DNA is TGTGCCAGCATGACAGGAGTTAATTCACCCCTCCACTTT. It specifies CASMTGVNSPLHF.

The chain joins TRBV5-6 to TRBJ2-7; the match to TRBD1 covers 8 bases. The CDR3 is 16 residues long. V shed 2 bases and J 6 bases; nucleotides not matched to a gene: 13. CDR1 SGHDT and CDR2 YYEEEE come from the germline V gene. The CDR3 spells CASSFRDRFRGGEQYF. CDR3 nucleotides: TGTGCCAGCAGCTTTAGGGACAGGTTTCGCGGTGGCGAGCAGTACTTC.

The chain uses TRBV7-2 and TRBJ1-1; D perhaps matches TRBD1 (6 bases). The CDR3 totals 14 residues. Trimming shortened V by 5 bases and J by 1 base, and 11 bases separated the two germline ends. The germline gives CDR1 SGHTA, CDR2 FQGNSA. The CDR3 bases are TGTGCCAGCAGCCCAGGGGCCGCGAACACTGAAGCTTTCTTT. Its translation: CASSPGAANTEAFF.

V is TRBV18 and J is TRBJ2-3; possible D gene TRBD2, 5 bases. Germline loops: CDR1 KGHSH, CDR2 LQKENI. V was pared by 3 bases and J by 6 bases, with 7 bases between. CDR3 length equals 12 residues. The CDR3 reads CASSPSGDTQYF. DNA for the CDR3: TGTGCCAGCTCACCCAGCGGCGATACGCAGTATTTT.

The genes are TRBV7-6 and TRBJ2-7; D is possibly TRBD2 (7 bases). The CDR3 totals 14 residues. Between the trimmed V and J ends, which lost 3 bases and 3 bases, there was a span of 12 bases. Germline CDR1 and CDR2: SGHVS and FNYEAQ. In DNA form, the CDR3 reads TGTGCCAGCAGCTTGGGGGGGGACAACTACGAGCAGTACTTC. Protein product: CASSLGGDNYEQYF.

The V and J genes are TRBV28 and TRBJ2-3; 9 nucleotides line up with TRBD2. The length of the CDR3 is 17 residues. The V segment lost 4 bases and the J segment 3 bases; nucleotides outside the gene matches: 11. Germline V CDR1 and CDR2: MDHEN, SYDVKM. This CDR3 is CASSSVMRLAGTDTQYF. CDR3 sequence (DNA): TGTGCCAGCAGTTCCGTGATGAGGCTAGCGGGGACAGATACGCAGTATTTT.

This sequence joins TRBV5-1 and TRBJ2-2; the D is unclear. Deletions cut 0 bases from V and 1 base from J, with 7 bases between. This CDR3 spans 15 amino acids. The germline V gene encodes CDR1 SGHRS and CDR2 YFSETQ. CDR3 bases: TGCGCCAGCAGCTTGGGACAAGGGAACACCGGGGAGCTGTTTTTT. Amino acids: CASSLGQGNTGELFF.

This chain's CDR3 is CASYWTREATEAFF. CDR3 DNA: TGTGCCAGTTATTGGACCCGGGAGGCCACTGAAGCTTTCTTT. The chain uses TRBV18 and TRBJ1-1; D is unresolved. The CDR3 contains 14 residues. CDR1 and CDR2 from the germline V gene are KGHSH and LQKENI. Trimming stripped 9 bases from V and 4 bases from J, with 18 bases between.